A single sample is the source of the 8 T cell receptor beta chains below, sequenced in a study of blood T cell repertoires in COVID-19. Profiling relied on immunoSEQ multiplex PCR, and the TCRdb table lists in-frame clones only, not all of them. The table has 90,000 to 150,000 clones, roughly four fifths seen once. Sequenced material: peripheral blood. The receptors shown here come from a man aged 50-59 years with acute or convalescent COVID-19.

The V gene is TRBV4-1, the J gene TRBJ2-1; TRBD2 is a possible D gene (5 bases). V dropped 3 bases and J dropped 0 bases, with 9 bases sitting between them. The CDR3 runs 15 residues. The V gene's germline CDR1 is MGHRA and CDR2 YSYEKL. The CDR3 reads CASSHLGSSYNEQFF. The CDR3 region has the DNA TGCGCCAGCAGCCATCTGGGGAGCTCCTACAATGAGCAGTTCTTC.

CDR3 loop: CASGPGLAVYEQYF. The CDR3 coding sequence is TGTGCCAGCGGGCCAGGACTAGCGGTTTACGAGCAGTACTTC. This chain connects TRBV27 to TRBJ2-7, with TRBD2 matching 10 bases. This CDR3 region has 14 residues. The V segment lost 8 bases and the J segment 4 bases; nucleotides outside the gene matches: 8. The germline V gene has CDR1 MNHEY and CDR2 SMNVEV (reference sequence).

The chain recombines TRBV19 with TRBJ2-7; 7 bases map to TRBD2. Unmatched junction bases numbered 12, after V lost 3 bases and J lost 1 base. The CDR3 sequence is 17 residues long. Germline V lookup: CDR1 LNHDA, CDR2 SQIVND (reference sequence). The CDR3 nucleotides are TGTGCCAGTAGTATTGGACTAGGACAAATAATTTCCTACGAGCAGTACTTC. Translation: CASSIGLGQIISYEQYF.

The sample holds many counts of this clone. This sequence joins TRBV4-2 and TRBJ2-7, with 7 bases matching TRBD1. CDR1 LGHNA and CDR2 YNFKEQ come from the germline V gene. CDR3 length: 15 residues. Trimming cost V 1 base and J 0 bases; bases outside gene matches: 3. CDR3 sequence: CASSQVDRVSYEQYF. The CDR3 DNA is TGTGCCAGCAGCCAAGTAGACAGGGTCTCCTACGAGCAGTACTTC.

The chain carries TRBV2 and TRBJ2-5, with 7 positions matching TRBD2. CDR1 is SNHLY, CDR2 FYNNEI, per germline. V lost 8 bases and J lost 7; bases outside the gene matches: 4. This CDR3 contains 11 residues. The CDR3 nucleotides are TGTGCCAGCGTGACTAGCCTGACCCAGTACTTC. This sequence encodes CASVTSLTQYF. The whole variable domain, filled in from reference TRBV2 and TRBJ2-5, reads EPEVTQTPSHQVTQMGQEVILRCVPISNHLYFYWYRQILGQKVEFLVSFYNNEISEKSEIFDDQFSVERPDGSNFTLKIRSTKLEDSAMYFCASVTSLTQYFGPGTRLLVL.

The V gene is TRBV5-5, the J gene TRBJ2-5, with 11 bases matching TRBD2. Germline V lookup: CDR1 SGHKS, CDR2 YYEKEE (reference sequence). The CDR3 has 14 residues. The junction had 2 bases not matched to a gene; V was cut back by 2 bases and J by 5 bases. CDR3 coding DNA: TGTGCCAGCAGCTTTCTAGCGGGAGGCGAGACCCAGTACTTC. Residues: CASSFLAGGETQYF.

This clone was observed a few times. The CDR3 DNA sequence: TGCGCCAGCAGCTTGGATCGGGGCTCCTACGAGCAGTACTTC. Its translation is CASSLDRGSYEQYF. The chain couples TRBV5-1 to TRBJ2-7, with D possibly matching TRBD2 (5 bases). This CDR3 comprises 14 residues. Trimming removed 0 bases from V and 0 bases from J, with 7 bases in between. In germline, CDR1 is SGHRS, CDR2 YFSETQ. The whole variable domain, remainder taken from reference TRBV5-1 and TRBJ2-7, is KAGVTQTPRYLIKTRGQQVTLSCSPISGHRSVSWYQQTPGQGLQFLFEYFSETQRNKGNFPGRFSGRQFSNSRSEMNVSTLELGDSALYLCASSLDRGSYEQYFGPGTRLTVT.

The CDR3 spells CASSLIISGDGGTF. CDR3 DNA: TGTGCCAGCAGCTTAATTATCTCGGGGGACGGCGGTACCTTC. The chain is built from TRBV7-8 and TRBJ1-2; maybe TRBD1 (5 bases). Germline CDR1 is SGHVS and CDR2 is FQNEAQ. This CDR3 has 14 residues. V dropped 2 bases and J dropped 14 bases, with 21 bases sitting between them.